The 18 T cell receptor beta chains in this list originate from one sample, sequenced in a study of regulatory T cells in long-lasting Graves disease. Sample time point: newly diagnosed GD, antithyroid drugs for less than 3 months. The TCR library was made from RNA extracted from PBMCs. Investigators prepared the TCR beta libraries by applying iRepertoire HTBI primers and Arm-PCR of CDR3 regions. TCRdb processed the multiplex PCR reads anew with MiXCR; each CDR3 protein has one entry. The table records just over 600,000 distinct CDR3 sequences, roughly 15% of them present only once. The sample also formed part of further work on T cells in Graves' hyperthyroidism and ophthalmopathy.

This specimen was peripheral blood mononuclear cells (PBMCs), taken at new diagnosis, from a patient treated with antithyroid drugs. These receptors originate from a woman aged 25 to 39 with Graves disease.

The sample holds many counts of this clonotype. The gene calls are TRBV28 and TRBJ1-3; no reliable D call. Trimming took 3 bases from V and 0 from J, leaving 12 bases between them. The CDR3 is 16 residues long. CDR1 MDHEN and CDR2 SYDVKM come from the germline V gene. This CDR3 reads CASSFRGPLSGNTIYF. The CDR3, as DNA: TGTGCCAGCAGTTTTCGAGGCCCCCTCTCTGGAAACACCATATATTTT.

The chain joins TRBV7-3 to TRBJ2-2; tentatively, D is TRBD2 (6 bases). Germline assignment: CDR1 SGHTA and CDR2 FQGTGA. Trimming pared 5 bases from V and 4 bases from J, leaving 14 bases between. CDR3 length: 15 amino acids. DNA of the CDR3: TGTGCCAGCAGCCCCGGGGGATGGGTCACCGGGGAGCTGTTTTTT. This encodes CASSPGGWVTGELFF.

This chain links TRBV6-1 with TRBJ2-2, with TRBD2 identical over 8 bases. CDR1 and CDR2 from the germline V gene are MNHNS and SASEGT. V lost 10 bases, J lost 5 bases, and 6 bases stayed unmatched. This CDR3 region has 13 residues. The CDR3 sequence: CATHLAGTGELFF. Written as DNA, the CDR3 is TGTGCCACTCATTTAGCGGGAACCGGGGAGCTGTTTTTT.

A note on this clonotype: A much more abundant neighbour one base away suggests this may be a read error. The CDR3 loop is CASRRGKNTEAYF. The CDR3 region has the DNA TGTGCCAGCCGCCGGGGTAAGAACACTGAAGCTTACTTT. The J gene is TRBJ1-1, the V gene TRBV12-3 or TRBV12-4; no reliable D call. The CDR3 consists of 13 residues.

This clonotype was counted between two and nine times. This chain joins TRBV6-1 and TRBJ2-7; D is perhaps TRBD1 (7 bases). V was pared by 8 bases and J by 4 bases, with 12 bases between. The length of the CDR3 is 12 residues. The V gene's germline CDR1 is MNHNS and CDR2 SASEGT. CDR3 protein: CASGGTAYEQYF. The CDR3 nucleotides are TGTGCCAGCGGCGGGACAGCGTACGAGCAGTACTTC.

This clonotype appeared a few times. V gene TRBV7-2 combines with J gene TRBJ1-2, with D unclear. CDR3 length: 10 residues. V was pared by 6 bases and J by 8 bases, with 7 bases between. CDR1 and CDR2 (germline): SGHTA, FQGNSA. CDR3 in DNA: TGTGCCAGCAGGGCGGCAGGCTACACCTTC. It yields the protein CASRAAGYTF.

CDR3 nucleotide sequence: TGCGCCAGCAGTGAGTCAATTCAGGTTAGGGGAGCCTACGAGCAGTACTTC. Residues: CASSESIQVRGAYEQYF. This chain links TRBV10-1 with TRBJ2-7, with D perhaps matching TRBD1 or TRBD2 (5 bases each). The V end was cut by 0 bases, the J end by 2 bases, with 17 bases between. The CDR3 extends over 17 amino acids. Germline CDR1 WNHNN, CDR2 SYGVQD (reference sequence).

The chain has TRBV6-1 and TRBJ1-1; D is perhaps TRBD1 (6 bases). The germline V gene has CDR1 MNHNS and CDR2 SASEGT. The CDR3 consists of 14 residues. Deletions cut 6 bases from V and 6 bases from J, with 17 bases between. This chain's CDR3 is CASRFPGHESEAFF. The DNA of the CDR3 is TGTGCCAGCAGATTCCCGGGACATGAGTCTGAAGCTTTCTTT.

Concerning this clonotype: This may stem from a read error, because a much larger clone lies one nucleotide away. This sequence joins TRBV6-2 or TRBV6-3 and TRBJ2-5; no definite D call. CDR1 MNHEY and CDR2 SVGEGT come from the germline V gene. This CDR3 is built from 14 residues. Trimming stripped 10 bases from V and 7 bases from J, with 22 bases between. The CDR3 coding sequence is TGTGCCAACAGCGCAAGGCTTGGCAGTTTGACCCAGTACTTC. Translation gives CANSARLGSLTQYF.

This clonotype was seen more than once but under ten times. The CDR3 DNA sequence: TGTGCCAGCTCACGAGCCGCATTTGGCATGAACACTGAAGCTTTCTTT. Protein sequence: CASSRAAFGMNTEAFF. The rearrangement links TRBV18 to TRBJ1-1; D is unresolved. The germline V and J ends were trimmed by 4 bases and 0 bases, with 15 bases remaining between them. Germline V gene sequence: CDR1 KGHSH, CDR2 LQKENI. This CDR3 spans 16 amino acids. The full variable domain, rest sourced from reference TRBV18 and TRBJ1-1, is NAGVMQNPRHLVRRRGQEARLRCSPMKGHSHVYWYRQLPEEGLKFMVYLQKENIIDESGMPKERFSAEFPKEGPSILRIQQVVRGDSAAYFCASSRAAFGMNTEAFFGQGTRLTVV.

The sample holds many counts of this clonotype. This chain connects TRBV28 to TRBJ2-3; 10 bases are a match to TRBD2. Germline CDR1 MDHEN, CDR2 SYDVKM. Germline trimming cut 2 bases from V and 12 bases from J; bases unmatched to any gene: 8. The CDR3 has 14 residues. Here the CDR3 reads CASSLPSGSLSQYF. The CDR3 bases are TGTGCCAGCAGTTTACCTAGCGGGAGCCTTTCACAGTATTTT.

This clonotype was recorded at least ten times. The chain employs TRBV7-9 and TRBJ2-2, with 7 bases matching TRBD2. Per germline, CDR1 SEHNR and CDR2 FQNEAQ (reference sequence). V lost 5 bases, J lost 5 bases, and 8 bases stayed unmatched. The CDR3 covers 15 residues. The CDR3: CASSPNRGETGELFF. Written as DNA, the CDR3 is TGTGCCAGCAGCCCTAACCGGGGGGAGACCGGGGAGCTGTTTTTT. The full variable domain, rest sourced from reference TRBV7-9 and TRBJ2-2, is DTGVSQNPRHKITKRGQNVTFRCDPISEHNRLYWYRQTLGQGPEFLTYFQNEAQLEKSRLLSDRFSAERPKGSFSTLEIQRTEQGDSAMYLCASSPNRGETGELFFGEGSRLTVL.

V and J are TRBV14 and TRBJ2-7; a possible D gene is TRBD2 (6 bases). Per the germline V gene, CDR1 is SGHDN and CDR2 is FVKESK. The CDR3 contains 13 residues. Trimming removed 4 bases from V and 7 bases from J, with 14 bases in between. The CDR3 DNA is TGTGCCAGCAGCCGGCGGGACGTGTGGGAGCAGTACTTC. Translation: CASSRRDVWEQYF.

This clonotype was counted many times. The rearrangement uses TRBV2 and TRBJ2-1, with D unresolved. This CDR3 is 12 amino acids long. Per the germline V gene, CDR1 is SNHLY and CDR2 is FYNNEI. V lost 3 bases to trimming and J lost 4 bases, with 4 bases between them. The CDR3 loop reads CASSEGYNEQFF. The CDR3, as DNA: TGTGCCAGCAGTGAGGGGTACAATGAGCAGTTCTTC.

J is TRBJ2-7 and V is TRBV5-5; 9 bases are shared with TRBD1. CDR3 length equals 15 residues. Germline loops: CDR1 SGHKS, CDR2 YYEKEE (reference sequence). V dropped 5 bases and J dropped 0; count of bases not matched to a gene: 6. CDR3 sequence: CASSGRDRASYEQYF. Here the CDR3 DNA reads TGTGCCAGCAGTGGCCGGGACAGGGCCTCCTACGAGCAGTACTTC.

Only a few counts were recorded for this clonotype. The chain carries TRBV6-2 or TRBV6-3 and TRBJ2-1; tentatively, D is TRBD1 (5 bases). V was clipped by 8 bases and J by 7 bases, with 12 bases between them. This CDR3 has 12 amino acids. The germline V gene has CDR1 MNHEY and CDR2 SVGEGT. The CDR3 protein is CASGAGKNEQFF. As DNA, the CDR3 is TGTGCCAGCGGGGCAGGAAAGAATGAGCAGTTCTTC.

This clonotype was observed many times. The rearrangement uses TRBV3-1 and TRBJ1-5; tentative D call: TRBD1 (6 bases). The V end was cut by 1 base, the J end by 6 bases, with 10 bases between. Germline V gives CDR1 LGHDT, CDR2 YNNKEL (reference sequence). The CDR3 runs 14 residues. CDR3 nucleotide sequence: TGTGCCAGCAGCCAAGCCCAGGGGCGTCAGCCCCAGCATTTT. Translation gives CASSQAQGRQPQHF. Variable domain in full (rest from reference TRBV3-1 and TRBJ1-5): DTAVSQTPKYLVTQMGNDKSIKCEQNLGHDTMYWYKQDSKKFLKIMFSYNNKELIINETVPNRFSPKSPDKAHLNLHINSLELGDSAVYFCASSQAQGRQPQHFGDGTRLSIL.

This clonotype was observed a few times. The chain is built from TRBV19 and TRBJ1-2; perhaps TRBD1 as D (5 bases). Germline V gene lookup returns CDR1 LNHDA and CDR2 SQIVND (reference sequence). CDR3 length: 14 amino acids. The ends were cut back, 5 bases at V and 4 bases at J, with 14 bases in the middle. The CDR3 is CASSSGTRGYGYTF. The CDR3 nucleotides read TGTGCCAGTAGTTCCGGGACTCGAGGCTATGGCTACACCTTC.